Listed below are T cell receptor beta chains from one sample, sequenced in a study of T cell responses to AZD1222 COVID-19 vaccine. Sequencing was performed with immunoSEQ multiplex PCR; in TCRdb, only in-frame clones are kept and a portion is missing. Counted here are about 90,000 clones, around 89% occurring once; the ten biggest clones make up 9% to 14%. The source material was peripheral blood, sampled 28 days after the second AZD1222 dose. The receptor source for this set is an adult who received the AZD1222 COVID-19 vaccine. Both conserved end residues are part of each CDR3. The D gene is left open where the match is weak. Clone size is stated in some rows and not others, as once, few, many or a class when expanded.

d_gene | j_gene | abundance | v_gene | CDR3aa | CDR3nt
- | TRBJ2-7 | - | TRBV18 | CASTTGSLGDEQYF | TGTGCCAGCACAACAGGGTCCCTTGGAGACGAGCAGTACTTC
- | TRBJ1-5 | - | TRBV19 | CASSGTRSLNQPQHF | TGTGCCAGTAGTGGTACCCGATCGCTCAATCAGCCCCAGCATTTT
TRBD1 | TRBJ2-2 | - | TRBV6-2/TRBV6-3 | CASSYYWTGGSVPGELFF | TGTGCCAGCAGTTACTACTGGACAGGGGGGTCGGTGCCCGGGGAGCTGTTTTTT
- | TRBJ2-1 | - | TRBV7-3 | CASSPQASRGYNEQFF | TGTGCCAGCAGCCCCCAGGCTTCTCGAGGATACAATGAGCAGTTCTTC
TRBD2 | TRBJ2-1 | - | TRBV7-2 | CASSLLGLAGYNEQFF | TGTGCCAGCAGCTTGTTGGGACTAGCGGGGTACAATGAGCAGTTCTTC
- | TRBJ1-1 | - | TRBV6-5 | CASSYSDRPNTEAFF | TGTGCCAGCAGTTACTCGGACAGACCGAACACTGAAGCTTTCTTT
- | TRBJ1-2 | - | TRBV27 | CASSYGPNYGYTF | TGTGCCAGCAGCTACGGCCCTAACTATGGCTACACCTTC
- | TRBJ2-3 | - | TRBV11-2 | CASSSPGADTQYF | TGTGCCAGCAGTTCCCCGGGGGCAGATACGCAGTATTTT
TRBD1 | TRBJ1-6 | - | TRBV7-3 | CASSLTGQGNSPLHF | TGTGCCAGCAGCTTAACGGGACAGGGGAATTCACCCCTCCACTTT
- | TRBJ1-2 | - | TRBV7-2 | CASSKDGGSQLLSFYGYTF | TGTGCCAGCAGCAAGGACGGGGGCTCTCAACTCTTGTCCTTCTATGGCTACACCTTC
- | TRBJ1-2 | - | TRBV6-5 | CASSYDRYGYTF | TGTGCCAGCAGTTACGACCGCTATGGCTACACCTTC
- | TRBJ2-7 | - | TRBV5-4 | CASTSPTDSYEQYF | TGTGCCAGCACGTCCCCGACGGATAGCTACGAGCAGTACTTC
- | TRBJ2-1 | once | TRBV7-2 | CASSLGLNNEQFF | TGTGCCAGCAGCTTAGGACTTAACAATGAGCAGTTCTTC
TRBD1 | TRBJ1-2 | - | TRBV30 | CAWGVEGAAGYGYTF | TGTGCCTGGGGGGTCGAGGGGGCGGCTGGATATGGCTACACCTTC
- | TRBJ2-2 | - | TRBV30 | CASSGMINTGELFF | TGTGCCAGTAGCGGAATGATTAACACCGGGGAGCTGTTTTTT
TRBD1 | TRBJ2-3 | - | TRBV2 | CASSTPGQGARTDTQYF | TGTGCCAGCAGTACACCGGGACAGGGGGCGCGTACAGATACGCAGTATTTT
TRBD1 | TRBJ2-5 | - | TRBV29-1 | CSVPRGRRDRQETQYF | TGCAGCGTTCCTAGAGGGCGCCGGGACAGGCAAGAGACCCAGTACTTC
TRBD2 | TRBJ2-3 | - | TRBV29-1 | CSVEDGTSGADTQYF | TGCAGCGTTGAAGATGGGACTAGCGGGGCAGATACGCAGTATTTT
TRBD2 | TRBJ2-7 | - | TRBV4-2 | CASSQYWTSGFSYEQYF | TGTGCCAGCAGCCAATATTGGACTAGCGGGTTCTCCTACGAGCAGTACTTC
TRBD2 | TRBJ2-5 | - | TRBV5-4 | CASSLGSGGRLETQYF | TGTGCCAGCAGCTTGGGGTCGGGGGGGCGCTTGGAGACCCAGTACTTC
TRBD2 | TRBJ2-1 | - | TRBV6-1 | CASSEVAGDRDEQFF | TGTGCCAGCAGTGAAGTAGCGGGAGACCGCGATGAGCAGTTCTTC
- | TRBJ2-7 | few | TRBV7-8 | CASSPSYEQYF | TGTGCCAGCAGTCCTTCCTACGAGCAGTACTTC
- | TRBJ1-3 | - | TRBV28 | CASSFNQGGGYPGNTIYF | TGTGCCAGCAGTTTTAATCAGGGAGGAGGATACCCTGGAAACACCATATATTTT
TRBD2 | TRBJ2-3 | once | TRBV4-1 | CASSQDWASGPHTDTQYF | TGCGCCAGCAGCCAAGATTGGGCTAGCGGGCCACACACAGATACGCAGTATTTT
- | TRBJ1-1 | - | TRBV19 | CASSSPRGVMATEAFF | TGTGCCAGTAGTTCCCCGCGGGGGGTCATGGCCACTGAAGCTTTCTTT
- | TRBJ1-2 | - | TRBV19 | CASTSPRDAYGYTF | TGTGCCAGTACCTCCCCCCGGGACGCCTATGGCTACACCTTC
- | TRBJ2-1 | - | TRBV13 | CASSRGDEQFF | TGTGCCAGCAGCAGGGGGGATGAGCAGTTCTTC
- | TRBJ1-2 | - | TRBV27 | CASSLGGEGYTF | TGTGCCAGCAGTTTAGGGGGAGAGGGCTACACCTTC
- | TRBJ1-6 | - | TRBV5-1 | CASSLAGQGSSPLHF | TGCGCCAGCAGCTTGGCCGGGCAGGGGAGTTCACCCCTCCACTTT
- | TRBJ2-1 | - | TRBV28 | CAIQDSLLEQFF | TGTGCCATTCAGGACTCCCTCCTTGAGCAGTTCTTC
- | TRBJ1-2 | - | TRBV6-5 | CASSYQQGVYGYTF | TGTGCCAGCAGTTACCAACAGGGCGTCTATGGCTACACCTTC
TRBD2 | TRBJ2-7 | few | TRBV18 | CASSPTSGSYEQYF | TGTGCCAGCTCACCTACTAGCGGCTCCTACGAGCAGTACTTC
- | TRBJ2-1 | - | TRBV27 | CASGPGLLSYNEQFF | TGTGCCAGCGGACCGGGACTGTTATCCTACAATGAGCAGTTCTTC
- | TRBJ1-4 | - | TRBV30 | CAWSVQFGAATNEKLFF | TGTGCCTGGAGTGTACAATTTGGGGCTGCAACTAATGAAAAACTGTTTTTT
TRBD1 | TRBJ2-5 | - | TRBV18 | CASSPDRVQETQYF | TGTGCCAGCTCCCCAGACAGGGTCCAAGAGACCCAGTACTTC
- | TRBJ2-7 | once | TRBV6-5 | CASSNGPSANF | TGTGCCAGCAGTAACGGGCCCTCAGCTAACTTC
- | TRBJ2-3 | - | TRBV7-9 | CASSQGLAGKGDTQYF | TGTGCCAGCAGCCAGGGTCTCGCGGGGAAGGGAGATACGCAGTATTTT
- | TRBJ2-7 | - | TRBV19 | CASSMGQGFSYEQYF | TGTGCCAGTAGTATGGGGCAGGGTTTCTCCTACGAGCAGTACTTC
- | TRBJ2-5 | - | TRBV9 | CASSVESGQPETQYF | TGTGCCAGCAGCGTAGAGTCTGGGCAGCCGGAGACCCAGTACTTC
TRBD1 | TRBJ1-4 | - | TRBV6-5 | CASSTTGGSNEKLFF | TGTGCCAGCAGTACGACAGGGGGCTCTAATGAAAAACTGTTTTTT
TRBD2 | TRBJ2-5 | - | TRBV5-1 | CASHNSGGQETQYF | TGCGCCAGCCATAACTCGGGGGGCCAAGAGACCCAGTACTTC
- | TRBJ1-3 | - | TRBV5-4 | CASSLGGNLGNTIYF | TGTGCCAGCAGCTTAGGCGGAAATCTGGGAAACACCATATATTTT
- | TRBJ1-1 | - | TRBV10-3 | CAISLTGANTEAFF | TGTGCCATCAGCTTGACAGGAGCGAACACTGAAGCTTTCTTT
- | TRBJ2-7 | once | TRBV6-1 | CASSEALFNRPHKQYF | TGTGCCAGCAGTGAAGCCTTATTCAACAGGCCCCACAAGCAGTACTTC
TRBD1 | TRBJ1-2 | - | TRBV6-1 | CASSEDRAGYTF | TGTGCCAGCAGTGAGGACAGGGCCGGCTACACCTTC
- | TRBJ2-1 | once | TRBV27 | CASRGGGTYNEQFF | TGTGCCAGCAGGGGAGGGGGAACCTACAATGAGCAGTTCTTC
- | TRBJ1-2 | - | TRBV2 | CASSSYQGKGYTF | TGTGCCAGCAGTTCTTACCAGGGTAAGGGCTACACCTTC
- | TRBJ2-7 | - | TRBV4-2 | CASSQDPHEQYF | TGTGCCAGCAGCCAAGATCCCCACGAGCAGTACTTC
- | TRBJ1-5 | - | TRBV19 | CASSILGGGDSNQPQHF | TGTGCCAGTAGTATATTGGGCGGGGGAGATAGCAATCAGCCCCAGCATTTT
- | TRBJ2-1 | - | TRBV28 | CASSPALRDSAYNEQFF | TGTGCCAGCAGTCCAGCGCTGAGGGACTCCGCCTACAATGAGCAGTTCTTC
- | TRBJ1-2 | - | TRBV6-1 | CASSENRDYGYTF | TGTGCCAGCAGTGAAAACAGGGACTATGGCTACACCTTC
- | TRBJ1-5 | - | TRBV6-5 | CASSYSGFGSNQPQHF | TGTGCCAGCAGTTACTCCGGGTTCGGGAGCAATCAGCCCCAGCATTTT
- | TRBJ2-2 | - | TRBV19 | CASSTSGNTGELFF | TGTGCCAGTAGTACCAGCGGGAACACCGGGGAGCTGTTTTTT
TRBD1 | TRBJ1-2 | - | TRBV19 | CASSTTGVGGYTF | TGTGCCAGTAGCACGACAGGGGTAGGAGGCTACACCTTC
TRBD2 | TRBJ2-1 | once | TRBV7-9 | CASSLALGRDYSNEQFF | TGTGCCAGCAGCTTAGCCCTCGGGAGGGACTACTCCAATGAGCAGTTCTTC